These T cell receptor beta chains were read from a single sample in a study of blood T cell repertoires in COVID-19. Profiling relied on immunoSEQ multiplex PCR, and the TCRdb table lists in-frame clones only, not all of them. The sample has roughly 140,000 clones; roughly three quarters are singletons. Sequencing was performed on peripheral blood. The receptors stem from a man between 60 and 70 years old with acute or convalescent COVID-19. The CDR3 runs from the conserved cysteine through the conserved F or W. The D gene is left open where the match is weak. Clone size, where shown, is once, few, many, or a class for clones that have expanded.

TRBV28	TRBD1	NA	TRBJ1-6	CASSSLDRGNYNSPLHF	TGTGCCAGCAGTTCACTCGACAGGGGCAATTATAATTCACCCCTCCACTTT
TRBV5-1	NA	NA	TRBJ2-1	CASSWGLPSYNEQFF	TGCGCCAGCAGCTGGGGACTTCCATCCTACAATGAGCAGTTCTTC
TRBV7-6	TRBD1	few	TRBJ2-1	CASSLAGRGREPSYNEQFF	TGTGCCAGCAGCTTAGCGGGCAGGGGGCGCGAACCTTCCTACAATGAGCAGTTCTTC
TRBV28	TRBD1	NA	TRBJ1-5	CATNRGWNQPQHF	TGTGCCACCAACAGGGGTTGGAATCAGCCCCAGCATTTT
TRBV5-4	TRBD2	once	TRBJ2-7	CASSSSGSINEQYF	TGTGCCAGCAGTTCTAGCGGGAGCATAAACGAGCAGTACTTC
TRBV28	TRBD1	few	TRBJ2-7	CASSTPDRPGYEQYF	TGTGCCAGCAGTACACCGGACAGGCCCGGCTACGAGCAGTACTTC
TRBV3-1/TRBV3-2	NA	once	TRBJ2-5	CASSHSGGETQYF	TGTGCCAGCAGCCACTCAGGGGGGGAGACCCAGTACTTC
TRBV11-3	NA	NA	TRBJ1-4	CASSSGLSGEKLFF	TGTGCCAGCAGCTCGGGACTTTCCGGTGAAAAACTGTTTTTT
TRBV7-6	TRBD2	NA	TRBJ2-1	CASSLVSPSREWVNEQFF	TGTGCCAGCAGCTTAGTGTCTCCCTCGCGGGAGTGGGTCAATGAGCAGTTCTTC
TRBV12-3/TRBV12-4	TRBD2	few	TRBJ2-7	CASSFGLAGEQYF	TGTGCCAGCAGTTTCGGACTAGCTGGCGAGCAGTACTTC
TRBV4-1	TRBD2	NA	TRBJ2-7	CASSQERTSGSLNEQYF	TGCGCCAGCAGCCAAGAGAGGACTAGCGGGAGTCTCAACGAGCAGTACTTC
TRBV10-3	TRBD2	NA	TRBJ2-2	CAISLTSGSERAGELFF	TGTGCCATCAGTCTGACTAGCGGGAGCGAGCGGGCCGGGGAGCTGTTTTTT
TRBV2	NA	NA	TRBJ2-4	CASSFSPQNIQYF	TGTGCCAGCAGTTTCAGTCCCCAAAACATTCAGTACTTC
TRBV10-1	TRBD1	NA	TRBJ2-5	CASSEQGAARETQYF	TGCGCCAGCAGTGAACAGGGGGCAGCACGAGAGACCCAGTACTTC
TRBV5-1	TRBD1	NA	TRBJ1-1	CASSPETGRGTEAFF	TGCGCCAGCAGCCCGGAGACAGGGAGAGGCACTGAAGCTTTCTTT
TRBV30	NA	NA	TRBJ2-7	CAWSRDLNSYEQYF	TGTGCCTGGAGTCGAGACTTGAACTCCTACGAGCAGTACTTC
TRBV5-4	TRBD2	NA	TRBJ2-7	CASSLGGGGVEQYF	TGTGCCAGCAGCTTAGGTGGGGGAGGGGTCGAGCAGTACTTC
TRBV3-1/TRBV3-2	NA	NA	TRBJ2-2	CASSQAGTGELFF	TGTGCCAGCAGCCAAGCCGGGACAGGGGAGCTGTTTTTT
TRBV13	TRBD2	NA	TRBJ2-1	CASSLGLAGNEQFF	TGTGCCAGCAGCTTAGGACTAGCGGGCAATGAGCAGTTCTTC
TRBV7-9	NA	NA	TRBJ2-5	CASSPGTGVETQYF	TGTGCCAGCAGCCCCGGGACGGGGGTAGAGACCCAGTACTTC
TRBV30	NA	NA	TRBJ1-5	CAWNGGRNQPQHF	TGTGCCTGGAACGGGGGTCGCAATCAGCCCCAGCATTTT
TRBV19	NA	NA	TRBJ2-7	CASSMDSSSYEQYF	TGTGCCAGTAGTATGGACTCGAGCTCCTACGAGCAGTACTTC
TRBV14	NA	NA	TRBJ1-6	CASSGQYNSPLHF	TGTGCCAGCAGTGGACAGTATAATTCACCCCTCCACTTT
TRBV3-1/TRBV3-2	NA	NA	TRBJ2-1	CASSQDVNEQFF	TGTGCCAGCAGCCAAGACGTAAATGAGCAGTTCTTC
TRBV28	TRBD1	NA	TRBJ1-5	CASSLPDRVGQPQHF	TGTGCCAGCAGTTTACCCGACAGGGTAGGGCAGCCCCAGCATTTT
TRBV7-3	TRBD2	NA	TRBJ2-2	CASSASGGRTGELFF	TGTGCCAGCAGCGCAAGCGGGGGGCGGACCGGGGAGCTGTTTTTT
TRBV6-5	NA	NA	TRBJ2-2	CASRRQDFFTGELFF	TGTGCCAGCAGGAGACAGGATTTCTTCACCGGGGAGCTGTTTTTT
TRBV28	NA	once	TRBJ1-5	CASTERGWPQHF	TGTGCCAGCACCGAAAGGGGGTGGCCCCAGCATTTT
TRBV6-5	TRBD2	NA	TRBJ2-7	CASSYSLAGDTYEQYF	TGTGCCAGCAGTTACTCGTTAGCGGGAGATACCTACGAGCAGTACTTC
TRBV13	TRBD2	NA	TRBJ2-3	CASSLLGGSTDTQYF	TGTGCCAGCAGCTTACTGGGCGGGAGCACGGATACGCAGTATTTT
TRBV7-2	TRBD2	NA	TRBJ2-7	CASSPWVAGPIPHEQYF	TGTGCCAGCAGTCCCTGGGTAGCGGGCCCCATACCCCACGAGCAGTACTTC
TRBV3-1/TRBV3-2	TRBD1	few	TRBJ1-5	CASSQTGGLSNQPQHF	TGTGCCAGCTCGCAGACAGGGGGCCTTAGCAATCAGCCCCAGCATTTT
TRBV13	TRBD1	NA	TRBJ2-7	CASSIDRGYEQYF	TGTGCCAGCAGCATCGACAGGGGCTACGAGCAGTACTTC
TRBV5-1	NA	many	TRBJ2-5	CASSLELVQETQYF	TGCGCCAGCAGCTTGGAACTAGTCCAAGAGACCCAGTACTTC
TRBV6-5	NA	NA	TRBJ2-2	CASRGGDTAEGELFF	TGTGCCAGCAGAGGGGGGGACACCGCGGAGGGGGAGCTGTTTTTT
TRBV18	NA	once	TRBJ1-2	CASSPPGRDDYGYTF	TGTGCCAGCTCACCACCGGGCAGAGACGACTATGGCTACACCTTC
TRBV18	TRBD1	NA	TRBJ1-6	CASSPGTGSNSPLHF	TGTGCCAGCTCACCAGGGACAGGCAGCAATTCACCCCTCCACTTT
TRBV18	NA	NA	TRBJ2-6	CASSPPAGQWVLTF	TGTGCCAGCTCACCACCCGCAGGCCAATGGGTCCTGACTTTC